Reported below is one T cell receptor (beta chain). Its antigen is unknown. This sample stems from a study of T cell responses to AZD1222 COVID-19 vaccine. Study in general: Doses given second, at about 4 or about 12 weeks, were pooled. General study points: Recipients of AZD1222 seropositive at baseline numbered only 5 or 6. Within unmutated variant regions lay the reported targets of nearly half of spike-specific TCRs.

Per germline, CDR1 SNHLY and CDR2 FYNNEI. V shed 6 bases and J 5 bases; nucleotides not matched to a gene: 8. The CDR3 consists of 15 residues. The assay was immunoSEQ multiplex PCR, and TCRdb's table has in-frame clones only and misses some. Of 150,000 or so clones in the sample, 94% were seen once. This chain uses TRBV2 with TRBJ2-1; TRBD1 aligns across 9 bases. Here the sequenced sample was peripheral blood, taken on day 0 of AZD1222 vaccination. The sequence derives from an adult in good health. Written as DNA, the CDR3 is TGTGCCAGCAGCGCTCCGGGACAGGGTAACAATGAGCAGTTCTTC. As protein: CASSAPGQGNNEQFF.